Here is one T cell receptor (beta chain) with its context. Its antigen is currently unknown. The data originate from a study of T cell responses to AZD1222 COVID-19 vaccine. Whole-study results and caveats: Only six people who got AZD1222 tested seropositive at baseline. Donors, mostly white British, included more females; clonal diversity was possibly underestimated. Increases in Spike-specific TCR breadth and depth were seen after two AZD1222 doses.

CDR1 is SGHTA, CDR2 FQGNSA, per germline. V shed 5 bases and J 10 bases; nucleotides not matched to a gene: 9. The CDR3 is 14 amino acids. Repertoires were generated with immunoSEQ multiplex PCR, while TCRdb's copy carries only in-frame clones and drops some. The sample includes roughly 120,000 clones, roughly 86% of them seen just once. The source material was peripheral blood, sampled on day 0 of AZD1222 vaccination. V and J are TRBV7-2 and TRBJ2-1, with 9 bases identical to TRBD2. The sequence was obtained from an adult in good health. In DNA, the CDR3 is TGTGCCAGCAGCACCATAGCGGGGGCGTACGAGCAGTTCTTC. Translation gives CASSTIAGAYEQFF. Full variable domain (remainder filled in from reference TRBV7-2 and TRBJ2-1): GAGVSQSPSNKVTEKGKDVELRCDPISGHTALYWYRQSLGQGLEFLIYFQGNSAPDKSGLPSDRFSAERTGGSVSTLTIQRTQQEDSAVYLCASSTIAGAYEQFFGPGTRLTVL.